Only one count was recorded for the clone carrying this T cell receptor beta chain. The source of the sample is a study of blood T cell repertoires in COVID-19. Study-level background: The samples span acute and convalescent COVID-19 from the United States, Italy and Spain. In each case, the material was cDNA or gDNA derived from T cells, B-cell-depleted T cells, or PBMCs.

The CDR3 loop spans 14 amino acids. Germline V gene sequence: CDR1 SGHVS, CDR2 FQNEAQ. Trimming cost V 1 base and J 3 bases, with 10 bases left between them. In the authors' methods: The authors estimated nucleated cell counts from reference gene primer amplification. This table comes from immunoSEQ multiplex PCR, and its TCRdb copy is limited to in-frame clones, with some not included. That table furnishes V, J and clone size, whereas the DNA furnished D and trimming. The profile shows about 37,000 clones, 75% to 95% of them singletons. The rearrangement links TRBV7-8 to TRBJ2-7; a possible D gene is TRBD2 (6 bases). The sequence came from a woman aged 80 or over with acute or convalescent COVID-19. The sequenced sample was peripheral blood. CDR3 residues: CASSLGEANYEQYF. CDR3 in DNA: TGTGCCAGCAGCTTAGGGGAGGCAAACTACGAGCAGTACTTC. Full variable domain (rest looked up from reference TRBV7-8 and TRBJ2-7): GAGVSQSPRYKVAKRGQDVALRCDPISGHVSLFWYQQALGQGPEFLTYFQNEAQLDKSGLPSDRFFAERPEGSVSTLKIQRTQQEDSAVYLCASSLGEANYEQYFGPGTRLTVT.